This note documents a single T cell receptor (beta chain) sequence. What it recognizes is unknown. The CDR3 length is 17 residues. Germline V gene data show CDR1 as MRHNA and CDR2 as SNTAGT. These data come from a study of T cells expressing NK-cell markers. General study points: There were a few donors in whom these clonotypes also led the CD3+CD56-NKG2C+ fraction.

TCR beta libraries carry UMIs added by 5'RACE template switching. TCRdb processed the 5' RACE reads again and assigns one entry to each CDR3 protein, with no DNA. The sample table includes some 390,000 distinct CDR3 sequences. The receptor was derived from a woman aged 45-65 years in good health. Sequencing was done on a sample of blood T cells: a sorted CD56 or NKG2C T cell subset, CD4+ or CD8+ T cells, or bulk PBMC T cells (not recorded which). The chain has TRBV6-4 and TRBJ2-7; as DNA is missing, the TRBD2 call by TCRdb cannot be tested. The CDR3 loop is CASSGSGTSGRAYEQYF.